This record concerns one T cell receptor (beta chain) sequence. TCRdb's table, derived via immunoSEQ multiplex PCR, lists solely in-frame clones and lacks some. The data show 100,000 to 150,000 clones, more than 80% seen once. The CDR3 totals 16 residues. Deletions cut 3 bases from V and 7 bases from J, with 17 bases between. Per germline, CDR1 SGHRS and CDR2 YFSETQ. The sample comes from a study of T cell responses to AZD1222 COVID-19 vaccine. Whole-study context: Both about-4-week and about-12-week second-dose recipients were combined.

This sample comprised peripheral blood, obtained on day 0 of AZD1222 vaccination. This rearrangement joins TRBV5-1 to TRBJ1-6; D remains unclear. The clonotype originates from an adult in good health. For the CDR3, the DNA is TGCGCCAGCAGCTCTCACATCGCGGGCCCCAATTCACCCCTCCACTTT. Amino acid sequence: CASSSHIAGPNSPLHF.